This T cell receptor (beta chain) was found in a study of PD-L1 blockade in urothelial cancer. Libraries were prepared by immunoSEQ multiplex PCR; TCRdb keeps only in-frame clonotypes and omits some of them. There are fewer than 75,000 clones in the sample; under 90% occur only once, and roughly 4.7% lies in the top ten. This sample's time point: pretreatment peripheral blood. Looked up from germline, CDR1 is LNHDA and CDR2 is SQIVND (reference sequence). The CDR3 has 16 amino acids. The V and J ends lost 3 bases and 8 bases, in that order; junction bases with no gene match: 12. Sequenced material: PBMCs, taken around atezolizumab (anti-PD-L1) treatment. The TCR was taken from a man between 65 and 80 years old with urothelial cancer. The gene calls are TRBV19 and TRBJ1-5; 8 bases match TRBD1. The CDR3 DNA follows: TGTGCCAGTAGTATGGGCAGGGGGCTGGTGTTTGAGCCCCAGCATTTT. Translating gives CASSMGRGLVFEPQHF. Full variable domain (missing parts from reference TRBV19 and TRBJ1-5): DGGITQSPKYLFRKEGQNVTLSCEQNLNHDAMYWYRQDPGQGLRLIYYSQIVNDFQKGDIAEGYSVSREKKESFPLTVTSAQKNPTAFYLCASSMGRGLVFEPQHFGDGTRLSIL.